One and the same sample provided the 2 T cell receptor beta chains below, sequenced in a study of regulatory T cells in long-lasting Graves disease. Time point in this sample: newly diagnosed GD, antithyroid drugs for less than 3 months. The TCR library used RNA extracted from PBMCs. Relying on iRepertoire HTBI primers and Arm-PCR of CDR3 regions, the team built TCR beta libraries. Via MiXCR, TCRdb re-called the multiplex PCR reads, giving one row per CDR3 protein. The profile shows around 450,000 distinct CDR3 sequences, about 16% of them singletons. In addition, the sample was reused for a study of T cells in Graves' hyperthyroidism and ophthalmopathy.

This sample comprised peripheral blood mononuclear cells (PBMCs), obtained at new diagnosis, from a patient treated with antithyroid drugs. Source of these receptors: a man in his forties with Graves disease.

This clonotype showed up many times. The V and J genes are TRBV27 and TRBJ2-1; 14 nucleotides align to TRBD2. The ends lost 8 bases at V and 7 bases at J; junction bases unmatched: 7. Germline assignment: CDR1 MNHEY and CDR2 SMNVEV (reference sequence). The CDR3 runs 15 residues. The CDR3 DNA sequence: TGTGCCAGCTCGCCCGGGACTAGCGGGAGAAATGAGCAGTTCTTC. This translates into CASSPGTSGRNEQFF.

V and J are TRBV2 and TRBJ2-7; 7 bases map to TRBD2. The trim removed 8 bases at V and 4 bases at J, leaving 14 bases unmatched. This CDR3 is 15 amino acids long. Germline V CDR1 and CDR2: SNHLY, FYNNEI. In nucleotides, the CDR3 is TGTGCCAGCGCGCGGGAGAGTAGCAGGTTATACGAGCAGTACTTC. Its translation is CASARESSRLYEQYF.